Following are 4 T cell receptor beta chains from one sample sequenced in a study of control samples from healthy donors and cancer patients (dated by TCRdb to about 2020). The library came from the immunoSEQ multiplex PCR assay. This is the immuneACCESS table as TCRdb keeps it, with only in-frame sequences that have V and J called. A part of the clones is gone; compared with another copy, unresolved V genes explain less than half, and the rest is unexplained. The sample table lists some 150,000 clones, 94% of them with a count of one. The leading ten clones occupy under 15% of the sample. Sequenced: blood. The receptors come from a man aged 40-49 years in good health.

This clone occurred a few times. V usage is TRBV9 and J usage is TRBJ2-5; possibly TRBD2 for D (6 bases). The V gene lost 3 bases and the J gene lost 4 bases, with 13 bases spanning the gap. Germline CDR1 is SGDLS and CDR2 is YYNGEE. CDR3 length: 14 residues. The CDR3 nucleotides read TGTGCCAGCAGCGACAGACTAGTGTCAGAGACCCAGTACTTC. It is translated as CASSDRLVSETQYF.

V usage is TRBV24-1 and J usage is TRBJ1-2; 9 bases align to TRBD1. With V trimmed by 4 bases and J by 8 bases, 16 bases remained unmatched. The germline CDR1 and CDR2 sequences are KGHDR and SFDVKD. The CDR3 covers 17 residues. The CDR3 DNA reads TGTGCCACCAGTGACGCCGGACAGGGGCGTTCTAAAGCAGGCTACACCTTC. Its translation is CATSDAGQGRSKAGYTF.

The chain couples TRBV28 to TRBJ1-1; D remains ambiguous. The CDR3 covers 14 residues. Trimming cost V 6 bases and J 1 base, with 12 bases left between them. CDR1 MDHEN and CDR2 SYDVKM come from the germline V gene. This CDR3 reads CASRPGVANTEAFF. The CDR3 DNA reads TGTGCCAGCAGACCTGGCGTGGCGAACACTGAAGCTTTCTTT.

This clone was recorded once. The genes are TRBV19 and TRBJ2-5, with 7 positions matching TRBD1. This CDR3 contains 14 residues. The trim removed 3 bases at V and 1 base at J, leaving 2 bases unmatched. Germline CDR1 LNHDA, CDR2 SQIVND (reference sequence). In nucleotides, the CDR3 is TGTGCCAGTAGTATCACAGGGGTCCAAGAGACCCAGTACTTC. It yields the protein CASSITGVQETQYF. The whole variable domain, remainder taken from reference TRBV19 and TRBJ2-5, is DGGITQSPKYLFRKEGQNVTLSCEQNLNHDAMYWYRQDPGQGLRLIYYSQIVNDFQKGDIAEGYSVSREKKESFPLTVTSAQKNPTAFYLCASSITGVQETQYFGPGTRLLVL.